Following are 28 T cell receptor beta chains from one sample sequenced in a study of cytomegalovirus exposure and HLA in healthy donors. Profiled with immunoSEQ multiplex PCR; TCRdb holds only in-frame clones, not every one. The sample holds 150,000 to 200,000 clones, roughly 84% seen once. Material for sequencing was PBMCs. The receptor set was obtained from a man younger than 35 in good health and CMV-seropositive.

As to this clone: This same CDR3 is encoded by further DNA sequences in the sample. This chain joins TRBV27 and TRBJ1-2; D gene ambiguous. V was clipped by 0 bases and J by 8 bases, with 7 bases between them. The CDR3 consists of 12 residues. Per the germline V gene, CDR1 is MNHEY and CDR2 is SMNVEV (reference sequence). DNA for the CDR3: TGTGCCAGCAGTTTATCCGGAGGAGGCTACACCTTC. This gives the protein CASSLSGGGYTF.

This chain uses TRBV7-2 with TRBJ2-3, with unresolved D. V lost 1 base, J lost 0 bases, and 17 bases lay in between. Looked up from germline, CDR1 is SGHTA and CDR2 is FQGNSA. The CDR3 sequence is 18 residues long. In DNA, the CDR3 is TGTGCCAGCAGCTTAGGGCTTTATGGCGGAAAAAGCACAGATACGCAGTATTTT. This gives the protein CASSLGLYGGKSTDTQYF.

This clone was seen once. This chain links TRBV7-9 with TRBJ1-4; TRBD1 might be the D (5 bases). Germline V lookup: CDR1 SEHNR, CDR2 FQNEAQ (reference sequence). V was cut by 7 bases and J by 2 bases, with 11 bases left in between. The CDR3 runs to 14 residues. This CDR3 reads CASNQGFTNEKLFF. The DNA of the CDR3 is TGTGCCAGCAACCAGGGTTTCACTAATGAAAAACTGTTTTTT.

The chain is built from TRBV28 and TRBJ2-5; perhaps TRBD1 as D (6 bases). The length of the CDR3 is 16 residues. The germline V gene has CDR1 MDHEN and CDR2 SYDVKM. The V end lost 2 bases, the J end lost 0 bases, and 13 bases lay between the germline ends. CDR3 amino acids: CASSLIGQGYQETQYF. Here the CDR3 DNA reads TGTGCCAGCAGTTTAATCGGGCAGGGGTACCAAGAGACCCAGTACTTC.

The chain carries TRBV14 and TRBJ2-2; D unresolved. The V gene's germline CDR1 is SGHDN and CDR2 FVKESK. Trimming took off 1 base at V and 4 bases at J, with 7 bases between the two ends. This CDR3 region has 14 residues. CDR3 sequence reads: CASSQAWATGELFF. CDR3 sequence (DNA): TGTGCCAGCAGCCAAGCATGGGCCACCGGGGAGCTGTTTTTT.

The CDR3 reads CASGDTFSYEQYF. CDR3 bases: TGTGCCAGCGGGGACACCTTCTCCTACGAGCAGTACTTC. The J gene is TRBJ2-7, the V gene TRBV2; D perhaps matches TRBD1 (6 bases). The V gene's germline CDR1 is SNHLY and CDR2 FYNNEI. Trimming cost V 8 bases and J 0 bases, with 11 bases left between them. This CDR3 has 13 residues.

This clone was detected ten times or more. V is TRBV6-4 and J is TRBJ2-1; TRBD2 aligns across 8 bases. The CDR3 is 15 amino acids. CDR1 is MRHNA, CDR2 SNTAGT, per germline. The V segment lost 0 bases and the J segment 2 bases; nucleotides outside the gene matches: 0. This CDR3 is CASSDSSGAYNEQFF. CDR3 nucleotide sequence: TGTGCCAGCAGTGACTCTAGCGGGGCCTACAATGAGCAGTTCTTC.

The chain employs TRBV9 and TRBJ2-1, with 8 bases aligning to TRBD1. The V and J ends lost 4 bases and 3 bases, in that order; junction bases with no gene match: 9. The germline gives CDR1 SGDLS, CDR2 YYNGEE. The CDR3 is made up of 16 amino acids. For the CDR3, the DNA is TGTGCCAGCAGCTTTTTTGACAGGGGAAACTACAATGAGCAGTTCTTC. It encodes CASSFFDRGNYNEQFF.

The gene calls are TRBV28 and TRBJ2-3; TRBD2 agrees at 7 bases. V trimming: 3 bases; J trimming: 8 bases; junction bases outside the gene matches: 8. The germline gives CDR1 MDHEN, CDR2 SYDVKM. This CDR3 has 14 amino acids. CDR3 coding DNA: TGTGCCAGCAGTTTCAGGGCTCAGCGGGGTACGCAGTATTTT. It yields the protein CASSFRAQRGTQYF.

J is TRBJ2-5 and V is TRBV14; 7 nucleotides agree with TRBD1. Germline CDR1 reads SGHDN; CDR2 reads FVKESK. V lost 4 bases to trimming and J lost 3 bases; unmatched junction nucleotides: 5. The CDR3 spans 14 residues. As DNA, the CDR3 is TGTGCCAGCAGCCGTACAGGGGAAGAAGAGACCCAGTACTTC. Encoded protein: CASSRTGEEETQYF.

The chain uses TRBV28 and TRBJ2-7, with D possibly being TRBD2 (6 bases). The CDR3 is 15 amino acids. Germline assignment: CDR1 MDHEN and CDR2 SYDVKM. V was clipped by 5 bases and J by 6 bases, with 20 bases between them. The CDR3 here is CASSPRRDFSLEQYF. The CDR3, as DNA: TGTGCCAGCAGTCCCCGCCGGGACTTTTCGCTCGAGCAGTACTTC.

A word on this clone: The same CDR3 arises from other DNA sequences in this sample as well. The rearrangement joins TRBV29-1 to TRBJ2-7; D unclear. The CDR3 spans 12 residues. The V and J ends lost 0 bases and 1 base respectively, with 4 bases between them. In germline, CDR1 is SQVTM, CDR2 ANQGSEA. The CDR3 sequence is CSVEDLSYEQYF. Written as DNA, the CDR3 is TGCAGCGTTGAAGACCTGTCCTACGAGCAGTACTTC.

This clone was counted between two and nine times. The chain links TRBV4-3 to TRBJ2-3; 7 nucleotides agree with TRBD2. CDR3 size: 15 residues. The V gene end was trimmed by 0 bases and the J gene end by 0 bases; junction bases not matched to a gene: 0. CDR1 and CDR2 (germline): LGHNA, YSLEER. The CDR3 here is CASSQDGGSTDTQYF. Written as DNA, the CDR3 is TGCGCCAGCAGCCAAGACGGGGGGAGCACAGATACGCAGTATTTT.

The V gene is TRBV27, the J gene TRBJ1-5; 10 nucleotides match TRBD1. CDR1 and CDR2 (germline): MNHEY, SMNVEV (reference sequence). The CDR3 runs to 15 residues. The V segment lost 3 bases and the J segment 6 bases; nucleotides outside the gene matches: 5. CDR3 sequence reads: CASSFGQGVGQPQHF. The CDR3 DNA reads TGTGCCAGCAGTTTCGGACAGGGGGTCGGTCAGCCCCAGCATTTT.

The chain employs TRBV7-2 and TRBJ2-1; TRBD1 matches 7 bases. The germline V gene has CDR1 SGHTA and CDR2 FQGNSA. The CDR3 sequence is 16 residues long. V shed 2 bases, J shed 9 bases, and the junction held 13 bases outside the gene matches. The CDR3 coding sequence is TGTGCCAGCAGCTTAAGGGCCGGCAGGGGGTATGGTGAGCAGTTCTTC. This codes for CASSLRAGRGYGEQFF.

The chain carries TRBV11-1 and TRBJ2-3; 10 nucleotides match TRBD2. Losses at the gene ends were 8 bases for V and 5 bases for J; bases not matched to a gene: 13. The CDR3 contains 16 residues. Germline CDR1 is SGHAT and CDR2 is FQDESV (reference sequence). Here the CDR3 reads CASWGGLAGALDTQYF. The DNA for the CDR3 is TGTGCCAGCTGGGGGGGGCTAGCGGGAGCACTAGATACGCAGTATTTT.

This rearrangement joins TRBV28 to TRBJ2-1; possibly TRBD1 for D (6 bases). The CDR3 covers 13 residues. V lost 8 bases, J lost 7 bases, and 15 bases lay in between. Per germline, CDR1 MDHEN and CDR2 SYDVKM. Written as DNA, the CDR3 is TGTGCCAGCCAACAGGGAGTATCAAATGAGCAGTTCTTC. Protein sequence: CASQQGVSNEQFF. Looking up the rest from reference TRBV28 and TRBJ2-1 gives the full variable domain: DVKVTQSSRYLVKRTGEKVFLECVQDMDHENMFWYRQDPGLGLRLIYFSYDVKMKEKGDIPEGYSVSREKKERFSLILESASTNQTSMYLCASQQGVSNEQFFGPGTRLTVL.

This clone was recorded once. V gene TRBV11-1 combines with J gene TRBJ1-5, with D maybe TRBD1 (6 bases). The V and J ends lost 5 bases and 3 bases respectively, with 17 bases between them. The CDR3 loop spans 16 amino acids. The germline V gene encodes CDR1 SGHAT and CDR2 FQDESV (reference sequence). The CDR3 protein is CASSRTHRQDNQPQHF. The CDR3 nucleotides are TGTGCCAGCAGCCGAACCCACCGACAGGACAATCAGCCCCAGCATTTT.

J is TRBJ2-2 and V is TRBV27; 7 bases match TRBD2. The CDR3 runs to 18 residues. V shed 3 bases, J shed 4 bases, and the junction held 14 bases outside the gene matches. Germline V gene lookup returns CDR1 MNHEY and CDR2 SMNVEV (reference sequence). The CDR3 bases are TGTGCCAGCAGTTTTATATCGGGGGGAGGGCCTGTCACCGGGGAGCTGTTTTTT. This encodes CASSFISGGGPVTGELFF.

The chain recombines TRBV5-6 with TRBJ1-1; 8 bases map to TRBD1. V lost 0 bases to trimming and J lost 8 bases; unmatched junction nucleotides: 3. The CDR3 loop spans 13 amino acids. Looked up from germline, CDR1 is SGHDT and CDR2 is YYEEEE. The DNA for the CDR3 is TGTGCCAGCAGCTTGGGGCAGGGGGCAGAAGCTTTCTTT. It yields the protein CASSLGQGAEAFF.

This CDR3 is CASSYRDRGQPQHF. CDR3 sequence (DNA): TGTGCCAGCAGCTACCGGGACAGGGGACAGCCCCAGCATTTT. This chain links TRBV21-1 with TRBJ1-5; TRBD1, the D gene given by the table, was not confirmed from the DNA. TRBV21-1 is assigned pseudogene status. The CDR3 consists of 14 residues.

This sequence joins TRBV7-2 and TRBJ1-4; D may be TRBD1 (5 bases). Deletions cut 8 bases from V and 11 bases from J, with 15 bases between. This CDR3 comprises 12 residues. Germline CDR1 reads SGHTA; CDR2 reads FQGNSA. CDR3: CASGQSRGKLFF. The DNA for the CDR3 is TGTGCCAGCGGTCAGTCTCGGGGGAAACTGTTTTTT.

The chain carries TRBV7-3 and TRBJ2-6, with 7 nucleotides matching TRBD1. The CDR3 has 15 residues. CDR1 and CDR2 from the germline V gene are SGHTA and FQGTGA. J was trimmed by 4 bases and V by 4 bases; bases with no gene match: 4. The chain's CDR3 is CASSSRGYGANVLTF. The CDR3 DNA reads TGTGCCAGCAGCTCCAGGGGGTACGGGGCCAACGTCCTGACTTTC. Full variable domain (rest looked up from reference TRBV7-3 and TRBJ2-6): GAGVSQTPSNKVTEKGKYVELRCDPISGHTALYWYRQSLGQGPEFLIYFQGTGAADDSGLPNDRFFAVRPEGSVSTLKIQRTERGDSAVYLCASSSRGYGANVLTFGAGSRLTVL.

This chain joins TRBV19 and TRBJ1-4; tentatively, D is TRBD1 (5 bases). This CDR3 is 13 amino acids long. V shed 7 bases and J shed 14 bases, with 20 bases lying between them. Per germline, CDR1 LNHDA and CDR2 SQIVND (reference sequence). CDR3 protein: CASNERGLPYLFF. In DNA form, the CDR3 reads TGTGCCAGTAACGAAAGGGGCTTGCCGTACCTGTTTTTT.

This clone was seen a handful of times. The chain is built from TRBV2 and TRBJ2-5; possibly TRBD2 for D (5 bases). Germline assignment: CDR1 SNHLY and CDR2 FYNNEI. The CDR3 spans 14 residues. Trimming cost V 8 bases and J 5 bases, with 18 bases left between them. The DNA for the CDR3 is TGTGCCAGCCTGGACGGAGGCCCCGGCGAGACCCAGTACTTC. As protein: CASLDGGPGETQYF.

The rearrangement links TRBV7-2 to TRBJ2-6, with a tentative D call TRBD2 (5 bases). The germline CDR1 and CDR2 sequences are SGHTA and FQGNSA. The ends were cut back, 1 base at V and 2 bases at J, with 15 bases in the middle. CDR3 size: 18 residues. The CDR3 sequence: CASSLERVVQTGANVLTF. The CDR3 DNA reads as TGTGCCAGCAGCTTAGAGAGGGTGGTACAAACTGGGGCCAACGTCCTGACTTTC.

Only a few counts were recorded for this clone. V gene TRBV27 combines with J gene TRBJ2-3; D might be TRBD1 (6 bases). V lost 5 bases and J lost 0, with 18 bases in between. Germline loops: CDR1 MNHEY, CDR2 SMNVEV (reference sequence). This CDR3 spans 17 amino acids. The CDR3 DNA is TGTGCCAGCAGTAGGAACAGGGTTAGTTCTAGCACAGATACGCAGTATTTT. Its translation: CASSRNRVSSSTDTQYF.

The rearrangement uses TRBV27 and TRBJ2-1; D remains unclear. The CDR3 length is 13 residues. V lost 1 base to trimming and J lost 3 bases, with 4 bases between them. Germline-derived CDR1 and CDR2 are MNHEY and SMNVEV (reference sequence). CDR3 sequence reads: CASSLFVYNEQFF. CDR3 nucleotides: TGTGCCAGCAGTTTATTCGTCTACAATGAGCAGTTCTTC.